This passage covers 15 T cell receptor beta chains from one sample sequenced in a study of neurological immune-mediated disorders. TCRdb reanalysed the 5' RACE reads using MiXCR and keeps one entry per CDR3 protein. The data hold about 66,000 distinct CDR3 sequences, with about 5% observed a single time. What was sequenced was PBMCs. The source of these receptors is a woman in her 70s with multiple sclerosis.

This clonotype was detected many times. The chain is built from TRBV11-2 and TRBJ1-2, with 7 bases lining up with TRBD1. Germline CDR1 and CDR2: SGHAT and FQNNGV. The CDR3 is 15 residues long. Germline trimming cut 5 bases from V and 2 bases from J; bases unmatched to any gene: 8. CDR3 sequence: CASSLLGGTNYGYTF. In DNA, the CDR3 is TGTGCCAGCAGCCTTCTAGGGGGCACAAACTATGGCTACACCTTC.

This clonotype was seen only a few times. This chain joins TRBV19 and TRBJ2-7, with 9 bases matching TRBD1. V was pared by 3 bases and J by 6 bases, with 6 bases of the junction left unmatched. Germline V CDR1 and CDR2: LNHDA, SQIVND (reference sequence). This CDR3 has 14 residues. Here the CDR3 reads CASSILDRGGEQYF. Written as DNA, the CDR3 is TGTGCCAGTAGTATCCTGGACAGGGGAGGCGAGCAGTACTTC.

This clonotype was counted at least ten times. CDR3 residues: CASSFGAGGATNEKLFF. CDR3 in DNA: TGTGCCAGCAGTTTTGGGGCTGGGGGAGCAACTAATGAAAAACTGTTTTTT. The J gene is TRBJ1-4, the V gene TRBV12-3 or TRBV12-4; perhaps TRBD1 as D (5 bases). V was pared by 3 bases and J by 0 bases, with 14 bases between. The CDR3 covers 17 residues.

This clonotype was observed many times. The rearrangement links TRBV7-2 to TRBJ2-7, with D perhaps matching TRBD2 (6 bases). CDR3 length: 13 residues. Looked up from germline, CDR1 is SGHTA and CDR2 is FQGNSA. V lost 8 bases to trimming and J lost 2 bases, with 13 bases between them. The DNA for the CDR3 is TGTGCCAGCCTGGGGGGAGAGACCTACGAGCAGTACTTC. Its translation is CASLGGETYEQYF.

In its sample, this clonotype was seen many times. The rearrangement uses TRBV20-1 and TRBJ1-1; unclear D gene. V shed 2 bases and J shed 4 bases, with 14 bases lying between them. This CDR3 is 14 amino acids long. Germline lookup yields CDR1 DFQATT and CDR2 SNEGSKA (reference sequence). The CDR3 loop reads CSARSREVSTEAFF. CDR3 nucleotide sequence: TGCAGTGCTAGATCTAGGGAGGTTAGCACTGAAGCTTTCTTT.

This clonotype appeared a few times. At one of its ends the junction is not consistent with the germline gene, which may arise from a read error. The chain links TRBV5-1 to TRBJ1-5, with 9 bases lining up with TRBD1. Germline CDR1 SGHRS, CDR2 YFSETQ. The CDR3 totals 15 residues. CDR3 sequence reads: CASSPTGTGIQTQNF. The CDR3 DNA follows: TGCGCCAGCAGCCCCACCGGGACAGGGATTCAGACCCAGAATTTT.

This clonotype has ten or more counts. The V and J genes are TRBV6-2 or TRBV6-3 and TRBJ1-1; D is ambiguous. The CDR3 covers 15 residues. Trimming took 2 bases from V and 5 from J, leaving 15 bases between them. Germline loops: CDR1 MNHEY, CDR2 SVGEGT. In DNA, the CDR3 is TGTGCCAGCAGTTACCTCGGCAGTTCGGAGACTGAAGCTTTCTTT. It is translated as CASSYLGSSETEAFF.

This clonotype has a count of ten or more. The genes are TRBV5-1 and TRBJ2-3; 9 bases agree with TRBD2. Germline loops: CDR1 SGHRS, CDR2 YFSETQ. With 8 bases clipped from V and 2 bases from J, the junction kept 18 bases outside the gene matches. CDR3 length: 18 amino acids. Written as DNA, the CDR3 is TGCGCCAGGGGGGGCCCCAGGCGGGAGGGCCCGACCACAGATACGCAGTATTTT. Its translation is CARGGPRREGPTTDTQYF.

This clonotype has a count of ten or more. V gene TRBV7-8 combines with J gene TRBJ2-4; D may be TRBD1 (5 bases). This CDR3 is 16 amino acids long. The germline gives CDR1 SGHVS, CDR2 FQNEAQ. V lost 4 bases and J lost 0, with 13 bases in between. The CDR3, as DNA: TGTGCCAGCAGCTCGACAGTGCGTTTAGCCAAAAACATTCAGTACTTC. Its protein product is CASSSTVRLAKNIQYF.

J is TRBJ1-5 and V is TRBV19, with 11 bases identical to TRBD1. Germline assignment: CDR1 LNHDA and CDR2 SQIVND (reference sequence). Trimming took 6 bases from V and 2 from J; bases not matched to a gene: 6. The CDR3 contains 16 residues. CDR3 bases: TGTGCCAGTAGCAGAGGGGGACAGGGGGGCAATCAGCCCCAGCATTTT. Translating gives CASSRGGQGGNQPQHF. The variable domain in full, with the rest retrieved from reference TRBV19 and TRBJ1-5, is DGGITQSPKYLFRKEGQNVTLSCEQNLNHDAMYWYRQDPGQGLRLIYYSQIVNDFQKGDIAEGYSVSREKKESFPLTVTSAQKNPTAFYLCASSRGGQGGNQPQHFGDGTRLSIL.

This clonotype was seen repeatedly, ten times or more. The V and J genes are TRBV7-2 and TRBJ2-1, with 8 bases matching TRBD2. J lost 7 bases, V lost 6 bases, and 11 bases had no gene match. The length of the CDR3 is 15 residues. In germline, CDR1 is SGHTA, CDR2 FQGNSA. In DNA form, the CDR3 reads TGTGCCAGCAGGCCCATGTATAGCGGGACGAATGAGCAGTTCTTC. Encoded protein: CASRPMYSGTNEQFF. Drawing the rest from reference TRBV7-2 and TRBJ2-1, the complete variable domain is GAGVSQSPSNKVTEKGKDVELRCDPISGHTALYWYRQSLGQGLEFLIYFQGNSAPDKSGLPSDRFSAERTGGSVSTLTIQRTQQEDSAVYLCASRPMYSGTNEQFFGPGTRLTVL.

There are many counts of this clonotype. The rearrangement uses TRBV7-9 and TRBJ1-1, with no clear D. Germline V gives CDR1 SEHNR, CDR2 FQNEAQ (reference sequence). CDR3 length equals 13 residues. Trimming removed 4 bases from V and 3 bases from J, with 9 bases in between. The CDR3 loop is CASSSVEDTEAFF. CDR3 nucleotide sequence: TGTGCCAGCAGCTCGGTGGAGGACACTGAAGCTTTCTTT.

This clonotype was picked up many times. The chain uses TRBV6-4 and TRBJ2-3; D uncertain. The CDR3 covers 12 residues. Germline V CDR1 and CDR2: MRHNA, SNTAGT. V was pared by 0 bases and J by 3 bases, with 1 base between. CDR3 amino acids: CASSDSTDTQYF. CDR3 nucleotide sequence: TGTGCCAGCAGTGACTCGACAGATACGCAGTATTTT.

There are a few counts of this clonotype. The chain recombines TRBV20-1 with TRBJ2-5; D not certain. Germline CDR1 and CDR2: DFQATT and SNEGSKA (reference sequence). The V end lost 6 bases, the J end lost 5 bases, and 22 bases lay between the germline ends. The CDR3 loop spans 15 amino acids. The CDR3 region is CSANRDRGTRETQYF. CDR3 in DNA: TGCAGTGCAAACCGAGATAGAGGCACGAGGGAGACCCAGTACTTC.

This clonotype was observed at least ten times. This sequence joins TRBV7-8 and TRBJ2-3; D is perhaps TRBD2 (6 bases). CDR1 SGHVS and CDR2 FQNEAQ come from the germline V gene. The CDR3 totals 14 residues. V was cut by 2 bases and J by 3 bases, with 9 bases left in between. For the CDR3, the DNA is TGTGCCAGCAGCTTACAGCGGGCAACAGATACGCAGTATTTT. As protein: CASSLQRATDTQYF.